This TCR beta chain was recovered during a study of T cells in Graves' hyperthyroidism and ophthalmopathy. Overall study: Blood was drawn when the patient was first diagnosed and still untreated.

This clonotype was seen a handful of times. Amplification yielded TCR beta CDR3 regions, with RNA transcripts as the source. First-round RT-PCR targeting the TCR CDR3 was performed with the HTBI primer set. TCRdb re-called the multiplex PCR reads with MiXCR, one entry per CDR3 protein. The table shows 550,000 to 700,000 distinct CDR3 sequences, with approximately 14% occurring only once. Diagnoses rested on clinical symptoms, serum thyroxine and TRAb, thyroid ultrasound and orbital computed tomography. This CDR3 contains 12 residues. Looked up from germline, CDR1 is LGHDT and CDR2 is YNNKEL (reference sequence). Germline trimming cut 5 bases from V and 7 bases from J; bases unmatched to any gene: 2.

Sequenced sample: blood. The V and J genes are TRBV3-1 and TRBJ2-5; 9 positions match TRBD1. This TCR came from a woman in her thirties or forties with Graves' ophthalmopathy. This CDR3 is CASSSGQGTQYF. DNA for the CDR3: TGTGCCAGCAGCTCGGGACAGGGGACCCAGTACTTC.